This TCR beta chain was retrieved from a study of shared clonotypes between healthy human individuals. CDR3 length: 16 residues. V trimming: 6 bases; J trimming: 8 bases; junction bases outside the gene matches: 8. Germline V gene lookup returns CDR1 SNHLY and CDR2 FYNNEI. It was across several immunoSEQ plates that each subset's genomic DNA was evenly split. The method was immunoSEQ multiplex PCR; TCRdb's version includes in-frame clones alone and lacks a portion of them. The repertoire holds about 470,000 clones, roughly 80% seen once, with roughly an eighth in the top ten. The J gene is TRBJ2-1, the V gene TRBV2, with 15 bases matching TRBD2. Sequencing was performed on PBMCs. The receptor comes from a woman aged 35 to 49 in good health. Some clones in this sample may be carry-over from other donors' samples. As DNA, the CDR3 is TGTGCCAGCAGCAGGGGACTAGCGGGAGGTTTACATGAGCAGTTCTTC. Amino acids: CASSRGLAGGLHEQFF.